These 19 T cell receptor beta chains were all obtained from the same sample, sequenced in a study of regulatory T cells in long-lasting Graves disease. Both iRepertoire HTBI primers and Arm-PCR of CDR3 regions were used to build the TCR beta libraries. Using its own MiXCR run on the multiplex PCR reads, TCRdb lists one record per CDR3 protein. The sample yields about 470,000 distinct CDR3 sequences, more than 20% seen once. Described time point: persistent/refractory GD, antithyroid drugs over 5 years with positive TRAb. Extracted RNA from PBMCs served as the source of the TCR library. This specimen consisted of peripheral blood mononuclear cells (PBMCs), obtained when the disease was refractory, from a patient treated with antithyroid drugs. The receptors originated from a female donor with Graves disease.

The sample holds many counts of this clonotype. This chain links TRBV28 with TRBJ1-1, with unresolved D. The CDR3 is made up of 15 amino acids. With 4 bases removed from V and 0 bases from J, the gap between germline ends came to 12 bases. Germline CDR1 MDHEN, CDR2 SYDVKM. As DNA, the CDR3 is TGTGCCAGCAGTTCGGGAGGGTTGTTGAACACTGAAGCTTTCTTT. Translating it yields CASSSGGLLNTEAFF.

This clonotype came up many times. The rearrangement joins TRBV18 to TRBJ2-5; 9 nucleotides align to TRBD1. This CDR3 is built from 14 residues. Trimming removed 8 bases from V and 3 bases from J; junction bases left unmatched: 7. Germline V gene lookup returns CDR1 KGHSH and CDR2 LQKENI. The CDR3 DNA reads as TGTGCCAGCAGCCCAAGGACAGGGGAAGAGACCCAGTACTTC. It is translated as CASSPRTGEETQYF.

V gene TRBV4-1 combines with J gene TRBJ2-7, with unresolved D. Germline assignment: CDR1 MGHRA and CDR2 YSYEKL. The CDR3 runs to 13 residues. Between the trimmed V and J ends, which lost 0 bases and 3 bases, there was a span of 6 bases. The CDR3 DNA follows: TGCGCCAGCAGCCAAGATGTCTACTACGAGCAGTACTTC. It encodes CASSQDVYYEQYF.

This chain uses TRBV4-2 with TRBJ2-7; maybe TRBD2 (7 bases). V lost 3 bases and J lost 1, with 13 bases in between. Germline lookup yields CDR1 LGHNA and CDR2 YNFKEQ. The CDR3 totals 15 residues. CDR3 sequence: CASSHEGEGSYEQYF. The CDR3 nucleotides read TGTGCCAGCAGCCATGAGGGGGAGGGATCCTACGAGCAGTACTTC.

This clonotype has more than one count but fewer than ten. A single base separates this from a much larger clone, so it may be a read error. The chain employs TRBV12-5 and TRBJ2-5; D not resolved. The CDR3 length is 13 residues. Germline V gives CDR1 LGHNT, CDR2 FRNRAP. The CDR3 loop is CVSGSDIQETQYF. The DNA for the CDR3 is TGTGTTAGTGGCAGCGACATCCAAGAGACCCAGTACTTC.

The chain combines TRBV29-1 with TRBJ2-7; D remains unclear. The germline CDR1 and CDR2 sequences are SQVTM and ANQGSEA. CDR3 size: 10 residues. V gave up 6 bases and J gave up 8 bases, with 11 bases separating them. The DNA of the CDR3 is TGCAGCGTGTTCTGGGGAAAGCAGTACTTC. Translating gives CSVFWGKQYF.

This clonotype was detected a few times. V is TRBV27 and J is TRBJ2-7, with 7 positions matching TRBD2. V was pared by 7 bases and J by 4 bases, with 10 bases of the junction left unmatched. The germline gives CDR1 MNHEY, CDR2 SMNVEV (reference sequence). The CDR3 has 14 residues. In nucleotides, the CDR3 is TGTGCCAGCAAGGGCGGGAGTTCCTCTTACGAGCAGTACTTC. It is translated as CASKGGSSSYEQYF.

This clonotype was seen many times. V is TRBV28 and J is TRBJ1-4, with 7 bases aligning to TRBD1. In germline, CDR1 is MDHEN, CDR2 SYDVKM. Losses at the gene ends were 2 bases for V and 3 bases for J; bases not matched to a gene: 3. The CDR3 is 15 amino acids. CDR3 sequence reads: CASSLEGAANEKLFF. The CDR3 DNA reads TGTGCCAGCAGTTTAGAGGGGGCAGCTAATGAAAAACTGTTTTTT.

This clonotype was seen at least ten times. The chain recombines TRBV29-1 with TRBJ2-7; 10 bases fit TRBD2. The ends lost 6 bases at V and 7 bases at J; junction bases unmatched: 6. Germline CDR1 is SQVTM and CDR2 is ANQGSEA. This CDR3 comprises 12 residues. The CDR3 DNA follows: TGCAGCGTGGCAAGCGGGAGGGGTGAGCAGTACTTC. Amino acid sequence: CSVASGRGEQYF.

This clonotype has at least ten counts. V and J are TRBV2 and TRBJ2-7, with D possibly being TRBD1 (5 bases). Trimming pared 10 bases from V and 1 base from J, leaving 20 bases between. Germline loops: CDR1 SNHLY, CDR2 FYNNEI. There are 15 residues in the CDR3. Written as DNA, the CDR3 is TGTGCCACCAGCTCACCCCGTGACAGATCCTACGAGCAGTACTTC. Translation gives CATSSPRDRSYEQYF.

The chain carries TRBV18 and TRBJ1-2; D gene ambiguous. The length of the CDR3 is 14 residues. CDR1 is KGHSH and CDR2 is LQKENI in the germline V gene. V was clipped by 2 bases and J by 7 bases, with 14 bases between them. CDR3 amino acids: CASSPNLLSIGYTF. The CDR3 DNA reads TGTGCCAGCTCACCAAACCTACTTTCGATTGGCTACACCTTC.

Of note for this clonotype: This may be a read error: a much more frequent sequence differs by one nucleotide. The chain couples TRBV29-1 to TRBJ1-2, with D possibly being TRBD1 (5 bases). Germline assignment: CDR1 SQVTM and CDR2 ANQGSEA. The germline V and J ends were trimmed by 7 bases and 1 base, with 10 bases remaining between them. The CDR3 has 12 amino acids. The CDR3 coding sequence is TGCAGCGCTTGGGACCATAACTATGGCTACACCTTC. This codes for CSAWDHNYGYTF.

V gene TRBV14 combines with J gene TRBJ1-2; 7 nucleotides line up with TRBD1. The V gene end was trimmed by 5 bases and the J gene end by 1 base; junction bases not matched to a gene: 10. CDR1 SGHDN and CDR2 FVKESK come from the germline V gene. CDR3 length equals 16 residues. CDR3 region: CASSGTDLRFNYGYTF. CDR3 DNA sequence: TGTGCCAGCAGCGGGACAGACCTGAGGTTTAACTATGGCTACACCTTC.

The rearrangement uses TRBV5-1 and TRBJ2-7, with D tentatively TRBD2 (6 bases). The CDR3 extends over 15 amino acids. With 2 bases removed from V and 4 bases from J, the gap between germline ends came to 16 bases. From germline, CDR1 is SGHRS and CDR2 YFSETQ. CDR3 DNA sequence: TGCGCCAGCAGCTTAAGCACTAGCAGCCTGTACGAGCAGTACTTC. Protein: CASSLSTSSLYEQYF.

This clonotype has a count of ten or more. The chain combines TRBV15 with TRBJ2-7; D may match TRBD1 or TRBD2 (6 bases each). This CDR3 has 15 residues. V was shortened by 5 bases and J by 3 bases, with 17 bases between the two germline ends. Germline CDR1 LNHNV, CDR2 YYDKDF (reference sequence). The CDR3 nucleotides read TGTGCCACCAGCGTTTTTGGGGGGCTGGACTACGAGCAGTACTTC. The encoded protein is CATSVFGGLDYEQYF. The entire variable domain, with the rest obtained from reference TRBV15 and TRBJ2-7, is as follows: DAMVIQNPRYQVTQFGKPVTLSCSQTLNHNVMYWYQQKSSQAPKLLFHYYDKDFNNEADTPDNFQSRRPNTSFCFLDIRSPGLGDTAMYLCATSVFGGLDYEQYFGPGTRLTVT.

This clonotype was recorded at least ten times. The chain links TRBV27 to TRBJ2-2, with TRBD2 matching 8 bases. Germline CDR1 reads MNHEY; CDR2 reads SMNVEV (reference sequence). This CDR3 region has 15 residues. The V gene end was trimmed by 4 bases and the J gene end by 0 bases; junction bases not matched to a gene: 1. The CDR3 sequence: CASSSSGPNTGELFF. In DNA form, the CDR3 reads TGTGCCAGCAGTTCTAGCGGGCCGAACACCGGGGAGCTGTTTTTT.

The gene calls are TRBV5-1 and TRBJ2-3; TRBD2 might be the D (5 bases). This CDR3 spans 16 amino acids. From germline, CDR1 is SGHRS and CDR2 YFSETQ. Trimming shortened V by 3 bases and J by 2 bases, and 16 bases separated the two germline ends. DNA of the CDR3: TGCGCCAGCAGCTCCCCGGAGGCCGCGTACACAGATACGCAGTATTTT. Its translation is CASSSPEAAYTDTQYF.

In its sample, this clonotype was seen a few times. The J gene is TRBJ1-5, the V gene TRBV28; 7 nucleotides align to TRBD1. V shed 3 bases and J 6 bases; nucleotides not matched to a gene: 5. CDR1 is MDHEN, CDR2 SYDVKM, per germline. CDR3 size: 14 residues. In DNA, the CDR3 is TGTGCCAGCAGTTTCCCAGGGGACAGTCAGCCCCAGCATTTT. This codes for CASSFPGDSQPQHF.

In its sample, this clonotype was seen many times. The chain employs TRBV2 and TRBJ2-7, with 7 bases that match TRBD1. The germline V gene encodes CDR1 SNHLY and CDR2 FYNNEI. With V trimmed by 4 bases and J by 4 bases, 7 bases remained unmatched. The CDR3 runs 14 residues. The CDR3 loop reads CASSGSGQLYEQYF. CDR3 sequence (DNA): TGTGCCAGCAGTGGGTCGGGACAGCTATACGAGCAGTACTTC.